This is a list of T cell receptor beta chains from one sample in a study of cytomegalovirus exposure and HLA in healthy donors. Clones were read by immunoSEQ multiplex PCR, and TCRdb kept only the in-frame ones, dropping some. In total, the table holds about 46,000 clones. The sample taken for sequencing was PBMCs. All receptors come from a woman aged 40 to 50 in good health and CMV-seronegative. CDR3s include the opening cysteine and the closing phenylalanine or tryptophan. Fields, in order: V gene, CDR3 protein.

TRBV27 | CASSSLQGVPYEQYF
TRBV6-5 | CASRVGGDSDNEQFF
TRBV19 | CASSTGAGELFF
TRBV2 | CASSEEEGRGYTF
TRBV7-2 | CASSLRQGGGYTF
TRBV9 | CASSSQQGSEKLFF
TRBV9 | CASSALTGELFF
TRBV11-2 | CASSFPGVTEQYF
TRBV7-2 | CASSLAGTDVYEQYF
TRBV7-8 | CASSSQGSSYNEQFF
TRBV28 | CATYSGDGETQYF
TRBV30 | CAWSSRGNNEQFF
TRBV6-5 | CASSYSQGGGYGYTF
TRBV4-3 | CARDKTGAYEQYF
TRBV5-1 | CASSLVLAGYTDTQYF
TRBV9 | CASSEGDRGNGNTIYF
TRBV6-1 | CASSGTTLTSGWNEQYF
TRBV28 | CASSRQGAVTEAFF
TRBV5-1 | CASSLFGREGGGEKLFF
TRBV29-1 | CSAMHSMGSWSPEAFF
TRBV15 | CATSRDLEDNEQFF
TRBV7-9 | CASSLGRGGLETQYF
TRBV9 | CASRGGSGANVLTF
TRBV25-1 | CASSEGGRWDGYTF
TRBV28 | CASSLPGRANTEAFF
TRBV4-1 | CASSQAAPGSGANVLTF
TRBV6-5 | CASSRGGTGTDTQYF
TRBV7-9 | CASSYRDLGEAFF
TRBV7-3 | CASSPLGGVGSGNPNTGELFF
TRBV10-2 | CASSDIAGVGYNEQFF
TRBV19 | CASSLDFYEQYF
TRBV7-9 | CASSLEEQLPGNTIYF
TRBV15 | CATSPWQGAAGELFF
TRBV5-1 | CASSFQGTSGNTIYF
TRBV6-5 | CASSGQGGSYGYTF
TRBV7-8 | CASSLSVETQYF
TRBV7-8 | CASSLAWLADQPQHF
TRBV7-8 | CASSLASTSSNYGYTF
TRBV28 | CASSPTGGNYGYTF
TRBV7-2 | CASSRGGGTYGYTF
TRBV7-3 | CASSQTSGSSYNEQFF
TRBV5-6 | CASSQGTGPGEQYF
TRBV7-3 | CASSLRPGAETQYF
TRBV5-4 | CASTTEPTGGGARDEQYF
TRBV27 | CASSLVGTSGTYEQYF
TRBV30 | CAWRGLDGRDRAPDTQYF
TRBV2 | CASSDEPGQGINNEQFF
TRBV18 | CASSPPTGSETQYF
TRBV25-1 | CASSVTGVVNEQFF
TRBV29-1 | CSVLGGENTEAFF
TRBV20-1 | CSASRGNEQFF
TRBV19 | CASSHLFSGRVNEQFF
TRBV5-4 | CASSLLGTATYEQYF
TRBV7-9 | CASSPPRGGSYEQYF
TRBV6-5 | CASSSQVNSNQPQHF
TRBV7-7 | CASSLDRGNEQFF
TRBV6-5 | CASSLTGHSPYEQYF
TRBV6-5 | CASSYFGLGAGELFF
TRBV15 | CATSPNRNTGELFF